Presented here are 2 T cell receptor beta chains from one specimen sequenced in a study of regulatory and conventional T cells in breast cancer. TCRdb re-called the PCR reads through MiXCR, storing one row per CDR3 protein. The sample includes 15,000 to 20,000 distinct CDR3 sequences, 30% to 35% seen only once; the top ten take 1.6%. The sequenced sample was conventional T cells from blood. The receptors stem from a female donor in good health.

This clonotype was seen a few times. V gene TRBV6-2 or TRBV6-3 combines with J gene TRBJ1-2; D remains unclear. V lost 6 bases, J lost 8 bases, and 13 bases lay in between. Per the germline V gene, CDR1 is MNHEY and CDR2 is SVGEGT. The CDR3 is 12 residues long. The CDR3: CASSITQRGYTF. CDR3 bases: TGTGCCAGCAGCATTACACAGAGAGGCTACACCTTC.

Turning to this clonotype: With a much larger clone just one base away, this may be a read error. The chain couples TRBV7-2 to TRBJ2-7, with D unclear. V gave up 2 bases and J gave up 5 bases, with 16 bases separating them. Germline CDR1 and CDR2: SGHTA and FQGNSA. There are 15 residues in the CDR3. The chain's CDR3 is CASSLFRSQENEQYF. The CDR3 DNA is TGTGCCAGCAGCTTATTCCGGAGTCAGGAGAACGAGCAGTACTTC.